This TCR beta chain stems from a study of control samples from healthy donors and cancer patients. Repertoires were generated with immunoSEQ multiplex PCR, while TCRdb's copy carries only in-frame clones and drops some. The data hold 180,000 or so clones, with around 92% observed a single time. The CDR3 contains 13 residues. Germline V lookup: CDR1 KGHSH, CDR2 LQKENI. V shed 4 bases and J shed 1 base, with 7 bases lying between them. The sample was blood. The chain has TRBV18 and TRBJ1-1; TRBD1 is a possible D gene (6 bases). This receptor was taken from a woman aged 25 to 39 in good health. CDR3 protein: CASSQDRNTEAFF. DNA for the CDR3: TGTGCCAGCTCACAGGACAGGAACACTGAAGCTTTCTTT. The full variable domain, rest sourced from reference TRBV18 and TRBJ1-1, is NAGVMQNPRHLVRRRGQEARLRCSPMKGHSHVYWYRQLPEEGLKFMVYLQKENIIDESGMPKERFSAEFPKEGPSILRIQQVVRGDSAAYFCASSQDRNTEAFFGQGTRLTVV.